This T cell receptor beta chain was captured in a study of blood T cell repertoires in COVID-19. Study context: PBMCs, B-cell-depleted T cells, or T cells provided the cDNA or gDNA that made up the material.

As handled by the study authors: Amplification of reference gene primers provided the estimated nucleated cell counts. Sequencing was performed with immunoSEQ multiplex PCR; in TCRdb, only in-frame clones are kept and a portion is missing. That table supplies the V and J calls and clone size; D and trimming were determined from the DNA. Of about 130,000 clones listed, 65% to 85% were seen once; the top ten hold 1.9%. This CDR3 spans 13 amino acids. Germline assignment: CDR1 MNHEY and CDR2 SVGAGI. Germline trimming cut 3 bases from V and 7 bases from J; bases unmatched to any gene: 5. Sequenced input: peripheral blood. The rearrangement joins TRBV6-5 to TRBJ1-2; 7 bases match TRBD1. The source of this sequence is a man between 65 and 85 years old with acute or convalescent COVID-19. CDR3 in amino acids: CASSYRAGGGYTF. The CDR3 DNA reads TGTGCCAGCAGTTATCGGGCAGGGGGTGGCTACACCTTC.